The sequence of this TCR beta chain was determined in a study of blood T cells in healthy people across ages. Next came a second PCR, run for about 6 to 12 cycles, which used a sample-barcoded 5' primer along with a J-beta primer mix. Every molecule of cDNA carried a tag from a template-switch adaptor with 12 random nucleotides. TCRdb re-derived calls from the 5' RACE reads in MiXCR, one entry per CDR3 protein. The sample yields about 1.4 million distinct CDR3 sequences, approximately 63% seen once. This clonotype was seen just once. Its target is unknown. Study results and limitations: Relative to aged donors, long-lived donors carried more naive CD4+ cells and displayed higher diversity.

In germline, CDR1 is MNHEY, CDR2 SVGEGT. Trimming removed 9 bases from V and 0 bases from J, with 13 bases in between. The CDR3 is made up of 14 amino acids. The clonotype comes from a young man in good health. The sample comprised blood. The chain has TRBV6-2 or TRBV6-3 and TRBJ2-3; no clear D gene. CDR3 residues: CASCPRVSTDTQYF. The CDR3 coding sequence is TGTGCCAGTTGCCCTCGAGTAAGCACAGATACGCAGTATTTT.